A selection of T cell receptor beta chains follows, all from one sample in a study of blood T cells in healthy people across ages. TCRdb recomputed calls from the 5' RACE reads with MiXCR, one row per CDR3 protein. The table includes approximately 1.5 million distinct CDR3 sequences, approximately 43% detected once. Sequencing was carried out using blood. Receptors were obtained from a woman younger than 30 in good health. The CDR3 runs from the conserved cysteine through the conserved F or W. The D gene is left open where the match is weak. The size of a clone is reported for some rows only, either as once, few or many, or as a class for expanded clones.

J gene: TRBJ2-3; clone size: NA; D gene: TRBD1; V gene: TRBV10-3; CDR3 DNA: TGTGCCACCTTGGACAGGGACAGCACAGATACGCAGTATTTT; CDR3 protein: CATLDRDSTDTQYF
J gene: TRBJ2-5; clone size: once; D gene: NA; V gene: TRBV29-1; CDR3 DNA: TGCAGCGTCGGGGGATTTCTAAGGGGGGAGCAGTACTTC; CDR3 protein: CSVGGFLRGEQYF
J gene: TRBJ2-5; clone size: NA; D gene: NA; V gene: TRBV5-1; CDR3 DNA: TGCGCCAGCAGCTTGGATAGGCGGACGGGTGAGCAGTACTTC; CDR3 protein: CASSLDRRTGEQYF
J gene: TRBJ1-5; clone size: NA; D gene: NA; V gene: TRBV19; CDR3 DNA: TGTGCCAGTACCGTGACAGTAGGTAGCAATCGGCCCCAGCATTTT; CDR3 protein: CASTVTVGSNRPQHF
J gene: TRBJ1-1; clone size: NA; D gene: NA; V gene: TRBV29-1; CDR3 DNA: TGCAGCGTTGTACCCACCAGGGTTGTGAACACTGAAGCTTTCTTT; CDR3 protein: CSVVPTRVVNTEAFF
J gene: TRBJ2-7; clone size: NA; D gene: NA; V gene: TRBV12-3/TRBV12-4; CDR3 DNA: TGTGCCAGCAGTTTAGCGGGGGTCTACAATGAGCAGTACTTC; CDR3 protein: CASSLAGVYNEQYF
J gene: TRBJ2-1; clone size: NA; D gene: NA; V gene: TRBV6-5; CDR3 DNA: TGTGCCAGCAGTTTCCTCGGGGCCGGGGATGAGCAGTTCTTC; CDR3 protein: CASSFLGAGDEQFF
J gene: TRBJ2-1; clone size: NA; D gene: TRBD1; V gene: TRBV10-3; CDR3 DNA: TGTGCCATGTCGACAGGGGGTTCCTACAATGAGCAGTTCTTC; CDR3 protein: CAMSTGGSYNEQFF
J gene: TRBJ2-1; clone size: NA; D gene: TRBD2; V gene: TRBV20-1; CDR3 DNA: TGCAGTGCTGGACTAGCGGGAGTGTCCTACAATGAGCAGTTCTTC; CDR3 protein: CSAGLAGVSYNEQFF
J gene: TRBJ2-5; clone size: many; D gene: TRBD1; V gene: TRBV6-2/TRBV6-3; CDR3 DNA: TGTGCCAGCAGTCCCCGACAGGGACAAGAGACCCAGTACTTC; CDR3 protein: CASSPRQGQETQYF
J gene: TRBJ1-5; clone size: NA; D gene: TRBD1; V gene: TRBV11-1; CDR3 DNA: TGTGCCAGCAGCTGGCAGGGGGCTCATCAGCCCCAGCATTTT; CDR3 protein: CASSWQGAHQPQHF
J gene: TRBJ2-7; clone size: NA; D gene: NA; V gene: TRBV6-5; CDR3 DNA: TGTGCCAGCAGCATTGACACCTACGAGCAGTACTTC; CDR3 protein: CASSIDTYEQYF
J gene: TRBJ2-6; clone size: few; D gene: NA; V gene: TRBV29-1; CDR3 DNA: TGCAGCGTTGATGATTACGGGGCCAACGTCCTGACTTTC; CDR3 protein: CSVDDYGANVLTF
J gene: TRBJ1-3; clone size: few; D gene: TRBD1; V gene: TRBV2; CDR3 DNA: TGTGCCAGCAGTTCTGGACAGGCTGGAAACACCATATATTTT; CDR3 protein: CASSSGQAGNTIYF
J gene: TRBJ2-1; clone size: few; D gene: TRBD2; V gene: TRBV6-1; CDR3 DNA: TGTGCCAGCAGGTCTCCGACTAGCGGGATCTACAATGAGCAGTTCTTC; CDR3 protein: CASRSPTSGIYNEQFF
J gene: TRBJ2-1; clone size: few; D gene: TRBD2; V gene: TRBV11-2; CDR3 DNA: TGTGCCAGCAGCTTAAATGGGGCGGGAGTGTCCTACAATGAGCAGTTCTTC; CDR3 protein: CASSLNGAGVSYNEQFF
J gene: TRBJ2-7; clone size: NA; D gene: TRBD1; V gene: TRBV5-1; CDR3 DNA: TGCGCCAGCAGCTCCTCGGATCCGGGACAGTTAAACTACGAGCAGTACTTC; CDR3 protein: CASSSSDPGQLNYEQYF
J gene: TRBJ1-1; clone size: NA; D gene: NA; V gene: TRBV4-1; CDR3 DNA: TGCGCCAGCAGGCAAAACGCCGGGAACACTGAAGCTTTCTTT; CDR3 protein: CASRQNAGNTEAFF
J gene: TRBJ2-7; clone size: few; D gene: TRBD2; V gene: TRBV4-1; CDR3 DNA: TGCGCCAGCAGCCATTCCTTGGCGGGGGGTTACGAGCAGTACTTC; CDR3 protein: CASSHSLAGGYEQYF
J gene: TRBJ2-7; clone size: few; D gene: NA; V gene: TRBV7-9; CDR3 DNA: TGTGCCAGCAGCCCCAATGTGGGTTCCGAGCAGTACTTC; CDR3 protein: CASSPNVGSEQYF
J gene: TRBJ2-1; clone size: NA; D gene: TRBD1; V gene: TRBV3-1; CDR3 DNA: TGTGCCAGCAGCCAAGATTGTAGAAGAGGGACAGACCGCAATGAGCAGTTCTTC; CDR3 protein: CASSQDCRRGTDRNEQFF
J gene: TRBJ2-5; clone size: NA; D gene: TRBD1; V gene: TRBV27; CDR3 DNA: TGTGCCAGCAGTTCCTGGGGACAGAGGCAAGAGACCCAGTACTTC; CDR3 protein: CASSSWGQRQETQYF
J gene: TRBJ2-1; clone size: NA; D gene: TRBD1; V gene: TRBV29-1; CDR3 DNA: TGCAGCGTTGAATTGGTACAGGGGGGCTTCTACGAGCAGTTCTTC; CDR3 protein: CSVELVQGGFYEQFF
J gene: TRBJ2-5; clone size: NA; D gene: NA; V gene: TRBV20-1; CDR3 DNA: TGCAGTGCAAAAGCATTGGGATCAGTCGGCTCGTACAATGAGCAGTACTTC; CDR3 protein: CSAKALGSVGSYNEQYF
J gene: TRBJ2-5; clone size: NA; D gene: NA; V gene: TRBV30; CDR3 DNA: TGTGCCTGGACGGACAGTCAAGAGACCCAGTACTTC; CDR3 protein: CAWTDSQETQYF
J gene: TRBJ1-2; clone size: few; D gene: TRBD1; V gene: TRBV12-3/TRBV12-4; CDR3 DNA: TGTGCCAGCACGATCAGGGGGCGGGACGGCTACACCTTC; CDR3 protein: CASTIRGRDGYTF
J gene: TRBJ2-3; clone size: NA; D gene: NA; V gene: TRBV20-1; CDR3 DNA: TGCGGTGCCGCGGCGGGTAGCGGTATCACAGATACGCAGTATTTT; CDR3 protein: CGAAAGSGITDTQYF
J gene: TRBJ2-7; clone size: NA; D gene: NA; V gene: TRBV11-2; CDR3 DNA: TGTGCCAGCAGCTTAGGGACGGGAGGCCGGACAGCTAAATACGAGCAGTACTTC; CDR3 protein: CASSLGTGGRTAKYEQYF
J gene: TRBJ2-3; clone size: few; D gene: NA; V gene: TRBV9; CDR3 DNA: TGTGCCAGCAGCGTAGCGGCGGGATGGGGAGATACGCAGTATTTT; CDR3 protein: CASSVAAGWGDTQYF
J gene: TRBJ1-3; clone size: NA; D gene: NA; V gene: TRBV13; CDR3 DNA: TGTGCCAGCAGCTTACGTCTCGGAAACACCATATATTTT; CDR3 protein: CASSLRLGNTIYF
J gene: TRBJ2-1; clone size: NA; D gene: NA; V gene: TRBV29-1; CDR3 DNA: TGCAGCGCCACAGTTCGGGGGAATGAGCAGTTCTTC; CDR3 protein: CSATVRGNEQFF
J gene: TRBJ2-7; clone size: NA; D gene: NA; V gene: TRBV5-6; CDR3 DNA: TGCGCCAGCAGCTTGAGCTCCGATCCCTCCTACGAGCAGTACTTC; CDR3 protein: CASSLSSDPSYEQYF
J gene: TRBJ2-5; clone size: NA; D gene: TRBD1; V gene: TRBV20-1; CDR3 DNA: TGCAGTGCTAGATCCGGGACAGGGGAAGAGACCCAGTACTTC; CDR3 protein: CSARSGTGEETQYF
J gene: TRBJ2-7; clone size: few; D gene: TRBD1; V gene: TRBV29-1; CDR3 DNA: TGCAGCGTTTACCGGGACAGTCCCAGCGAGCAGTACTTC; CDR3 protein: CSVYRDSPSEQYF
J gene: TRBJ1-1; clone size: few; D gene: NA; V gene: TRBV7-2; CDR3 DNA: TGTGCCAGCAGCCCGAGAACGGGCACTGAAGCTTTCTTT; CDR3 protein: CASSPRTGTEAFF
J gene: TRBJ1-5; clone size: few; D gene: NA; V gene: TRBV10-3; CDR3 DNA: TGTGCCATCAGTGAGGCAGGGTGGAGTAACCCCCAGCATTTT; CDR3 protein: CAISEAGWSNPQHF
J gene: TRBJ2-3; clone size: NA; D gene: NA; V gene: TRBV18; CDR3 DNA: TGTGCCAGCAGCCCTAGACCCGGGGGGCCAAACACAGATACGCAGTATTTT; CDR3 protein: CASSPRPGGPNTDTQYF
J gene: TRBJ2-2; clone size: few; D gene: TRBD1; V gene: TRBV7-9; CDR3 DNA: TGTGCCAGCAGCGGGACAGCCACCGGGGAGCTGTTTTTT; CDR3 protein: CASSGTATGELFF